Below, 11 T cell receptor beta chains from the same sample are listed, as sequenced in a study of blood T cells in healthy people across ages. PCR was performed a second time for about 6 to 12 cycles using a sample-barcoded 5' primer and a J-beta primer mix. TCRdb recomputed calls from the 5' RACE reads with MiXCR, one row per CDR3 protein. This table has more than 650,000 distinct CDR3 sequences, about 20% appearing once. The sequenced sample consisted of blood. These receptors were obtained from an older man in good health.

The genes are TRBV12-3 or TRBV12-4 and TRBJ1-4; maybe TRBD1 (6 bases). V dropped 5 bases and J dropped 4 bases, with 17 bases sitting between them. The CDR3 runs to 16 residues. CDR3 protein: CASSVYPRGYNEKLFF. CDR3 sequence (DNA): TGTGCCAGCAGTGTTTACCCGAGGGGGTATAATGAAAAACTGTTTTTT.

This clonotype was recorded a few times. The CDR3 nucleotides are TGTGCCAGCAGACCTGATGACAGGGGTGGCACAGATACGCAGTATTTT. Translated: CASRPDDRGGTDTQYF. J is TRBJ2-3 and V is TRBV12-3 or TRBV12-4; 8 bases align to TRBD1. With 6 bases clipped from V and 1 base from J, the junction kept 9 bases outside the gene matches. The CDR3 is 16 residues long.

In this sample, this clonotype turned up a few times. The chain carries TRBV27 and TRBJ1-1; 7 bases agree with TRBD1. The CDR3 is 12 residues long. Trimming took 6 bases from V and 6 from J; bases not matched to a gene: 4. CDR1 is MNHEY, CDR2 SMNVEV, per germline (reference sequence). In nucleotides, the CDR3 is TGTGCCAGCAGCGACAGGGTTGCTGAAGCTTTCTTT. This translates into CASSDRVAEAFF.

The V and J genes are TRBV20-1 and TRBJ2-5; 9 nucleotides agree with TRBD1. Gene TRBJ2-1 matches the end of the DNA better, so the J call may be wrong. In germline, CDR1 is DFQATT, CDR2 SNEGSKA (reference sequence). The CDR3 runs to 14 residues. The CDR3 region has the DNA TGCAGTGCCTTGGGGGACAGGGTTTTAAATGAGCAGTTCTTC. This gives the protein CSALGDRVLNEQFF.

The chain joins TRBV20-1 to TRBJ1-2; 8 bases are a match to TRBD1. CDR1 DFQATT and CDR2 SNEGSKA come from the germline V gene (reference sequence). There are 15 residues in the CDR3. J was trimmed by 8 bases and V by 6 bases; bases with no gene match: 17. The CDR3 is CSASRPGQDLFGYTF. The CDR3 coding sequence is TGCAGTGCATCTCGTCCGGGACAGGATCTATTCGGCTACACCTTC.

This chain connects TRBV3-1 to TRBJ2-7; TRBD2 matches 10 bases. This CDR3 contains 17 residues. CDR1 and CDR2 from the germline V gene are LGHDT and YNNKEL (reference sequence). V lost 3 bases, J lost 4 bases, and 12 bases stayed unmatched. The chain's CDR3 is CASSHKSTGLAFYEQYF. CDR3 bases: TGTGCCAGCAGCCACAAGAGTACGGGACTAGCGTTTTACGAGCAGTACTTC.

This clonotype was detected ten times or more. V is TRBV4-1 and J is TRBJ2-3; D not certain. The CDR3 contains 17 residues. CDR1 is MGHRA, CDR2 YSYEKL, per germline. With 0 bases removed from V and 6 bases from J, the gap between germline ends came to 19 bases. CDR3 in DNA: TGCGCCAGCAGCCAAGATTTGTCGGGCCCCGCGCGGGATACGCAGTATTTT. Encoded protein: CASSQDLSGPARDTQYF.

The chain links TRBV29-1 to TRBJ1-1; D might be TRBD1 (6 bases). Germline lookup yields CDR1 SQVTM and CDR2 ANQGSEA. This CDR3 is built from 15 residues. The germline V and J ends were trimmed by 3 bases and 0 bases, with 14 bases remaining between them. This CDR3 reads CSVDLSGTLNTEAFF. CDR3 DNA: TGCAGCGTTGACCTATCCGGGACATTGAACACTGAAGCTTTCTTT.

This clonotype was counted only a few times. V usage is TRBV20-1 and J usage is TRBJ2-4; D might be TRBD2 (5 bases). Trimming took off 0 bases at V and 3 bases at J, with 15 bases between the two ends. CDR3 length equals 16 residues. Germline CDR1 DFQATT, CDR2 SNEGSKA (reference sequence). CDR3 in amino acids: CSAREWVAAGKNIQYF. The CDR3 bases are TGCAGTGCTAGAGAGTGGGTCGCCGCGGGCAAAAACATTCAGTACTTC.

The chain is built from TRBV15 and TRBJ2-7; TRBD2 agrees at 10 bases. Losses at the gene ends were 4 bases for V and 9 bases for J; bases not matched to a gene: 9. The CDR3 contains 14 residues. In germline, CDR1 is LNHNV, CDR2 YYDKDF (reference sequence). The CDR3 loop reads CATSKGLAEPRQYV. The CDR3 nucleotides read TGTGCCACCAGCAAAGGACTAGCGGAGCCTAGGCAGTACGTC.

The table lists this clonotype with a few counts. The CDR3 loop is CASSFNQGSNEKLFF. CDR3 in DNA: TGTGCCAGCAGCTTTAACCAGGGTTCTAATGAAAAACTGTTTTTT. The chain has TRBV5-6 and TRBJ1-4, with a possible D match to TRBD1 (5 bases). The germline V gene encodes CDR1 SGHDT and CDR2 YYEEEE. V gave up 2 bases and J gave up 3 bases, with 11 bases separating them. CDR3 length: 15 amino acids. Full variable domain (missing parts from reference TRBV5-6 and TRBJ1-4): DAGVTQSPTHLIKTRGQQVTLRCSPKSGHDTVSWYQQALGQGPQFIFQYYEEEERQRGNFPDRFSGHQFPNYSSELNVNALLLGDSALYLCASSFNQGSNEKLFFGSGTQLSVL.